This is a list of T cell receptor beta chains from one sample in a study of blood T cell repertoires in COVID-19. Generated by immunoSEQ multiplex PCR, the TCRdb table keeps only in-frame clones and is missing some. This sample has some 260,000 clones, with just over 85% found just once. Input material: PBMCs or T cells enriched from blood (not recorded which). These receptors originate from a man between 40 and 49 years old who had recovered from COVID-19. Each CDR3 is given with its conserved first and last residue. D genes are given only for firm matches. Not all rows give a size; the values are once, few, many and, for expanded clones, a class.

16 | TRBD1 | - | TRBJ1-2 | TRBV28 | CASSLWPGGFSYGYTF | TGTGCCAGCAGTTTATGGCCAGGGGGTTTCAGCTATGGCTACACCTTC
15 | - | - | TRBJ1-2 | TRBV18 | CASSPPGRGNYGYTF | TGTGCCAGCTCACCACCGGGCAGGGGTAACTATGGCTACACCTTC
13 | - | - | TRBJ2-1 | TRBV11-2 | CASSLGRVNEQFF | TGTGCCAGCAGCTTAGGCCGGGTTAATGAGCAGTTCTTC
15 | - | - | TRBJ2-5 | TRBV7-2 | CASSLAGEGSETQYF | TGTGCCAGCAGCTTGGCAGGGGAGGGATCAGAGACCCAGTACTTC
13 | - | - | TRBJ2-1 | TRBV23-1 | CASSPTGYNEQFF | TGCGCCAGCAGTCCGACGGGTTACAATGAGCAGTTCTTC
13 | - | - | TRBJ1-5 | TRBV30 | CAWSTQGGGPQHF | TGTGCCTGGAGTACCCAAGGGGGTGGGCCCCAGCATTTT
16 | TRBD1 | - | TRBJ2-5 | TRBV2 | CASSERAGGLQETQYF | TGTGCCAGCAGTGAGAGGGCAGGGGGTCTCCAAGAGACCCAGTACTTC
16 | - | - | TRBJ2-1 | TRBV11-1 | CASSINMGNRGNEQFF | TGTGCCAGCAGCATAAATATGGGGAACCGGGGAAATGAGCAGTTCTTC
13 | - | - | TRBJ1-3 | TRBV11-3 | CASSFTMADTIYF | TGTGCCAGCAGCTTTACAATGGCTGACACCATATATTTT
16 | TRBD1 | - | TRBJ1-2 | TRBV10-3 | CAIKGTDRAINYGYTF | TGTGCCATCAAGGGGACGGACAGGGCGATTAACTATGGCTACACCTTC
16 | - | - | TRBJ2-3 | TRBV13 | CASSFRASRGSDTQYF | TGTGCCAGCAGCTTCAGGGCTTCCCGGGGGTCAGATACGCAGTATTTT
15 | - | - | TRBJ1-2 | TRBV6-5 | CASSYFRGGDYGYTF | TGTGCCAGCAGTTACTTTCGAGGGGGGGACTATGGCTACACCTTC
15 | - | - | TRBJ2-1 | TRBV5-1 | CASSLAELGAGEQFF | TGCGCCAGCAGCTTGGCCGAGCTGGGGGCGGGTGAGCAGTTCTTC
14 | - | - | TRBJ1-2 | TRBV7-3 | CASSLDSQNYGYTF | TGTGCCAGCAGCTTAGACAGTCAAAACTATGGCTACACCTTC
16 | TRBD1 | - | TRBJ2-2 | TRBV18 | CASSPQGALGTGELFF | TGTGCCAGCTCACCACAGGGGGCTCTCGGCACCGGGGAGCTGTTTTTT
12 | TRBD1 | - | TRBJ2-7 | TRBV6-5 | CASRGTAYEQYF | TGTGCCAGCAGGGGGACAGCCTACGAGCAGTACTTC
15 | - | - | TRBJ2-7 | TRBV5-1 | CASSLGSGVPFLQYF | TGCGCCAGCAGCTTGGGGTCAGGGGTACCCTTTTTGCAGTACTTC
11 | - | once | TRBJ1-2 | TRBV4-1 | CASSQAGSYTF | TGCGCCAGCAGCCAAGCCGGGAGCTACACCTTC
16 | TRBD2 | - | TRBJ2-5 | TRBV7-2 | CASSPRTRWLQETQYF | TGTGCCAGCAGCCCAAGGACTAGGTGGCTCCAAGAGACCCAGTACTTC
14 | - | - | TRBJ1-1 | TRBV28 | CASSPATGNTEAFF | TGTGCCAGCAGTCCAGCGACGGGGAACACTGAAGCTTTCTTT
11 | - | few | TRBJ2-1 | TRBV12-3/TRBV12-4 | CASTEGVEQFF | TGTGCCAGCACCGAAGGGGTAGAGCAGTTCTTC
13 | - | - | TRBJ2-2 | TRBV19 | CASTSAVAGELFF | TGTGCCAGTACTTCCGCAGTGGCCGGGGAGCTGTTTTTT
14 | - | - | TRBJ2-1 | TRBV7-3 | CASSLTSASNEQFF | TGTGCCAGCAGCTTAACTTCCGCGAGCAATGAGCAGTTCTTC
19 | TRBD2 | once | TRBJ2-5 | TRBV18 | CASSQLGLAGGPEEETQYF | TGTGCCAGCTCACAACTGGGACTAGCGGGAGGGCCTGAAGAAGAGACCCAGTACTTC
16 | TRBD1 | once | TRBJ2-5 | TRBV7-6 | CASSLGPQGAQETQYF | TGTGCCAGCAGCTTAGGTCCCCAGGGGGCCCAAGAGACCCAGTACTTC
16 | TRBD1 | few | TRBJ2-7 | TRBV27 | CASSLSRAGGVHEQYF | TGTGCCAGCAGTTTATCGCGGGCAGGGGGAGTCCACGAGCAGTACTTC
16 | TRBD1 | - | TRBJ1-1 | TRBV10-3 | CATDRDPFGMNTEAFF | TGTGCCACGGACAGGGACCCCTTTGGTATGAACACTGAAGCTTTCTTT
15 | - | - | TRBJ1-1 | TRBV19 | CASSIGNRVGTEAFF | TGTGCCAGTAGTATAGGAAACAGGGTAGGGACTGAAGCTTTCTTT
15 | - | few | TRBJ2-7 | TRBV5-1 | CASSLGLANPYEQYF | TGCGCCAGCAGCTTGGGTCTAGCGAACCCCTACGAGCAGTACTTC
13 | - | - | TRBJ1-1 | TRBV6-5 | CASSRVRDTEAFF | TGTGCCAGCAGTCGGGTGAGGGACACTGAAGCTTTCTTT
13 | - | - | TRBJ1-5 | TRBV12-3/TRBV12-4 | CASSTGFNQPQHF | TGTGCCAGCAGTACAGGGTTTAATCAGCCCCAGCATTTT
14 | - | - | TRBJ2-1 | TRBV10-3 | CAISDRGGLGEQFF | TGTGCCATCAGTGACAGAGGCGGCCTCGGTGAGCAGTTCTTC
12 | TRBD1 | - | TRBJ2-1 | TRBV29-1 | CSVGQGGNEQFF | TGCAGCGTAGGACAGGGCGGGAATGAGCAGTTCTTC